These 14 T cell receptor beta chains originate from one sample sequenced in a study of cytomegalovirus exposure and HLA in healthy donors. 60 Vbeta and 13 Jbeta primers were used in PCR. Clones were sequenced by immunoSEQ multiplex PCR, and TCRdb holds only the in-frame ones, with some missing. In the table there are roughly 200,000 clones, 77% of which are singletons. The material sequenced was PBMCs. These receptors came from a woman in her sixties or seventies in good health and CMV-seropositive.

The gene calls are TRBV7-2 and TRBJ2-2; 8 bases are a match to TRBD2. This CDR3 has 15 residues. Germline-derived CDR1 and CDR2 are SGHTA and FQGNSA. V lost 4 bases and J lost 7; bases outside the gene matches: 8. In DNA form, the CDR3 reads TGTGCCAGCAGCTCCGGGACTAGGGTCATCGGGGAGCTGTTTTTT. Its protein product is CASSSGTRVIGELFF.

This CDR3 reads CASSLGQGKGYTF. The CDR3 nucleotides read TGTGCCAGCAGTCTTGGACAGGGAAAAGGCTACACCTTC. The rearrangement links TRBV6-5 to TRBJ1-2; 8 nucleotides agree with TRBD1. This CDR3 is 13 amino acids long. V lost 5 bases and J lost 8; bases outside the gene matches: 7. Germline-derived CDR1 and CDR2 are MNHEY and SVGAGI.

The V call is TRBV5-6, the J call TRBJ1-1, with no clear D. The germline V gene has CDR1 SGHDT and CDR2 YYEEEE. V dropped 0 bases and J dropped 7 bases, with 7 bases sitting between them. The CDR3 length is 12 residues. The CDR3 DNA sequence: TGTGCCAGCAGCTTGGGTAGCAATGAAGCTTTCTTT. This encodes CASSLGSNEAFF.

The V call is TRBV2, the J call TRBJ1-2; D remains unclear. The CDR3 is made up of 11 amino acids. Trimming cost V 7 bases and J 5 bases, with 8 bases left between them. From germline, CDR1 is SNHLY and CDR2 FYNNEI. The CDR3 reads CASTSTYGYTF. CDR3 sequence (DNA): TGTGCCAGCACCTCTACTTATGGCTACACCTTC.

The V call is TRBV27, the J call TRBJ2-2; D possibly corresponds to TRBD1 (6 bases). The CDR3 is 16 amino acids. Germline loops: CDR1 MNHEY, CDR2 SMNVEV (reference sequence). Trimming shortened V by 4 bases and J by 5 bases, and 17 bases separated the two germline ends. CDR3 DNA: TGTGCCAGCAGTTACCAGGGGCTCCCCGGGACCGGGGAGCTGTTTTTT. Translating it yields CASSYQGLPGTGELFF.

This chain links TRBV5-1 with TRBJ2-5; possible D gene TRBD2, 6 bases. Germline CDR1 SGHRS, CDR2 YFSETQ. The CDR3 spans 14 residues. The V end lost 4 bases, the J end lost 2 bases, and 12 bases lay between the germline ends. CDR3 in amino acids: CASSLGGTQETQYF. CDR3 nucleotide sequence: TGCGCCAGCAGCCTTGGGGGGACGCAAGAGACCCAGTACTTC.

This clone was seen just once. The chain couples TRBV5-1 to TRBJ2-2, with TRBD1 as a possible D gene (6 bases). Germline values: CDR1 SGHRS, CDR2 YFSETQ. The CDR3 extends over 16 amino acids. Trimming cost V 4 bases and J 0 bases, with 13 bases left between them. This CDR3 reads CASSTLTGPNTGELFF. The CDR3 DNA reads TGCGCCAGCAGCACGCTGACAGGCCCGAACACCGGGGAGCTGTTTTTT.

The CDR3 loop reads CAIRTGTGVGGANVLTF. CDR3 bases: TGTGCCATCAGGACCGGGACAGGGGTGGGTGGGGCCAACGTCCTGACTTTC. The chain combines TRBV10-3 with TRBJ2-6, with TRBD1 matching 10 bases. The CDR3 is 17 residues long. The ends lost 6 bases at V and 3 bases at J; junction bases unmatched: 8. Germline values: CDR1 ENHRY, CDR2 SYGVKD.

The J gene is TRBJ1-2, the V gene TRBV7-2; the match to TRBD1 covers 7 bases. The V and J ends lost 6 bases and 2 bases, in that order; junction bases with no gene match: 3. The CDR3 has 13 residues. Germline CDR1 is SGHTA and CDR2 is FQGNSA. The CDR3 sequence is CASSRTGNYGYTF. DNA for the CDR3: TGTGCCAGCAGTCGGACAGGCAACTATGGCTACACCTTC.

This clone was counted a few times. V gene TRBV5-1 combines with J gene TRBJ2-7; 9 bases are shared with TRBD2. The V gene end was trimmed by 7 bases and the J gene end by 6 bases; junction bases not matched to a gene: 11. Per germline, CDR1 SGHRS and CDR2 YFSETQ. The CDR3 has 14 residues. The CDR3 sequence: CASRPGRGGSEQYF. CDR3 DNA sequence: TGCGCCAGCCGCCCCGGGCGGGGGGGCTCCGAGCAGTACTTC.

This chain connects TRBV6-5 to TRBJ2-5, with D possibly TRBD2 on 5 matching bases. The DNA matches TRBJ2-7 better at its end, which makes the J call doubtful. This CDR3 region has 15 residues. CDR1 and CDR2 (germline): MNHEY, SVGAGI. The CDR3 sequence is CASTKGTSRSYEQYF. The CDR3 coding sequence is TGTGCCAGCACAAAAGGAACTAGTCGCTCCTACGAGCAGTACTTC.

The V gene is TRBV18, the J gene TRBJ2-5; D is unclear. This CDR3 contains 15 residues. The germline CDR1 and CDR2 sequences are KGHSH and LQKENI. V gave up 0 bases and J gave up 2 bases, with 10 bases separating them. The CDR3: CASSPPRDFQETQYF. The DNA for the CDR3 is TGTGCCAGCTCACCACCAAGAGACTTTCAAGAGACCCAGTACTTC.

V is TRBV19 and J is TRBJ1-2; 7 positions agree with TRBD1. The CDR3 runs to 13 residues. CDR1 is LNHDA, CDR2 SQIVND, per germline (reference sequence). J lost 2 bases, V lost 11 bases, and 8 bases had no gene match. The CDR3 DNA follows: TGTGCCTCCAACCGGGACAGCAACTATGGCTACACCTTC. It codes for CASNRDSNYGYTF.

The chain is built from TRBV27 and TRBJ2-5; TRBD2 is a possible D gene (5 bases). Looked up from germline, CDR1 is MNHEY and CDR2 is SMNVEV (reference sequence). The V and J ends lost 3 bases and 1 base respectively, with 15 bases between them. The CDR3 totals 16 residues. CDR3 sequence (DNA): TGTGCCAGCAGTTTCGGAAGAGGGCGGCCCCAAGAGACCCAGTACTTC. Its translation: CASSFGRGRPQETQYF.